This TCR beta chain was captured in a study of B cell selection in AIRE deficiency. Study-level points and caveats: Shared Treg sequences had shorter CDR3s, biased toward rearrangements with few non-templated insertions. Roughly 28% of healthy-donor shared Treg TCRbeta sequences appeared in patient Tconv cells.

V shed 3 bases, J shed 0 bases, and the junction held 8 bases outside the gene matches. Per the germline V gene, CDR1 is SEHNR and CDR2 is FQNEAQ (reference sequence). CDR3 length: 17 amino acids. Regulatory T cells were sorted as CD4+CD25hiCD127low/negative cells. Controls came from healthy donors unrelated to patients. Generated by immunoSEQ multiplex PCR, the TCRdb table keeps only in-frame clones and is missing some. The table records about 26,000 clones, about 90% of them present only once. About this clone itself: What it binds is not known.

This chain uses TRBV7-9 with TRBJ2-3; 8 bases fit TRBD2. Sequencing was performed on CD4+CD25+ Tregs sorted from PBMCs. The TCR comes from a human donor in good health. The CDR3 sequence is CASSFFRTSSSTDTQYF. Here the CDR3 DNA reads TGTGCCAGCAGCTTCTTTAGGACTAGCAGTAGCACAGATACGCAGTATTTT.